The 8 T cell receptor beta chains in this list originate from one sample, sequenced in a study of cytomegalovirus exposure and HLA in healthy donors. A multiplex PCR was run with 60 Vbeta primers and 13 Jbeta primers. Sequenced by immunoSEQ multiplex PCR; TCRdb stores in-frame clones only, minus some. In the table there are 170,000 or so clones, approximately 84% of which are singletons. Sample: PBMCs. These receptors were collected from a woman in her 50s in good health and CMV-seropositive.

Remarks on this clone: At the DNA level, this CDR3 is encoded by other sequences in the same sample as well. The rearrangement joins TRBV5-1 to TRBJ2-7; TRBD1 matches at 7 bases. The CDR3 contains 12 residues. The V and J ends lost 3 bases and 6 bases, in that order; junction bases with no gene match: 3. The V gene's germline CDR1 is SGHRS and CDR2 YFSETQ. The CDR3 nucleotides read TGCGCCAGCAGCTCGGGGACAGTCGAGCAGTACTTC. Translated: CASSSGTVEQYF.

This sequence joins TRBV5-4 and TRBJ2-7; a weak D match, TRBD2 (6 bases). Per the germline V gene, CDR1 is SGHNT and CDR2 is YYREEE (reference sequence). V was pared by 3 bases and J by 0 bases, with 10 bases between. The CDR3 covers 14 residues. The CDR3 nucleotides read TGTGCCAGCAGCTCGGGACTCCCCTCCTACGAGCAGTACTTC. Amino acids: CASSSGLPSYEQYF.

V gene TRBV6-5 combines with J gene TRBJ2-1; unclear D gene. Per germline, CDR1 MNHEY and CDR2 SVGAGI. The ends were cut back, 0 bases at V and 0 bases at J, with 9 bases in the middle. This CDR3 has 16 residues. The CDR3 coding sequence is TGTGCCAGCAGTTACTCGTTTACAAGCTCCTACAATGAGCAGTTCTTC. Its translation: CASSYSFTSSYNEQFF.

This clone was seen just once. The chain employs TRBV29-1 and TRBJ2-3, with 11 bases fitting TRBD2. Per germline, CDR1 SQVTM and CDR2 ANQGSEA. The CDR3 length is 15 residues. V dropped 1 base and J dropped 4; count of bases not matched to a gene: 4. The CDR3 DNA sequence: TGCAGCGTTGAAGTGGCTAGCGGGAGGTCAGATACGCAGTATTTT. Translated: CSVEVASGRSDTQYF.

The gene calls are TRBV19 and TRBJ1-2; D is uncertain. The V end was cut by 8 bases, the J end by 3 bases, with 16 bases between. CDR1 is LNHDA, CDR2 SQIVND, per germline (reference sequence). The CDR3 has 14 amino acids. In nucleotides, the CDR3 is TGTGCCAGTCGCCGGGAGCAGAAGCACTATGGCTACACCTTC. Protein: CASRREQKHYGYTF. The complete variable domain, with remaining parts taken from reference TRBV19 and TRBJ1-2, reads DGGITQSPKYLFRKEGQNVTLSCEQNLNHDAMYWYRQDPGQGLRLIYYSQIVNDFQKGDIAEGYSVSREKKESFPLTVTSAQKNPTAFYLCASRREQKHYGYTFGSGTRLTVV.

The chain joins TRBV29-1 to TRBJ2-3; 9 bases line up with TRBD1. The CDR3 sequence is 14 residues long. Germline V gene data show CDR1 as SQVTM and CDR2 as ANQGSEA. Trimming removed 4 bases from V and 5 bases from J; junction bases left unmatched: 7. The CDR3 nucleotides are TGCAGCGTTGGGGGACAGGGCGAAATAGATACGCAGTATTTT. Its protein product is CSVGGQGEIDTQYF.

Comments on this clone: The sample carries other DNA sequences with the same CDR3. The chain has TRBV4-3 and TRBJ2-3, with D uncertain. The germline V gene encodes CDR1 LGHNA and CDR2 YSLEER. The CDR3 has 16 amino acids. The V end was cut by 0 bases, the J end by 0 bases, with 10 bases between. The CDR3 bases are TGCGCCAGCAGCCAAGAGGCCAGGCCCAGCACAGATACGCAGTATTTT. Amino acids: CASSQEARPSTDTQYF.

The V and J genes are TRBV7-2 and TRBJ2-2, with TRBD2 matching 13 bases. This CDR3 region has 16 residues. Germline V gene lookup returns CDR1 SGHTA and CDR2 FQGNSA. The V gene end was trimmed by 5 bases and the J gene end by 3 bases; junction bases not matched to a gene: 3. CDR3 DNA sequence: TGTGCCAGCAGCGGACTAGCGGGAGTGTACACCGGGGAGCTGTTTTTT. It translates to CASSGLAGVYTGELFF.